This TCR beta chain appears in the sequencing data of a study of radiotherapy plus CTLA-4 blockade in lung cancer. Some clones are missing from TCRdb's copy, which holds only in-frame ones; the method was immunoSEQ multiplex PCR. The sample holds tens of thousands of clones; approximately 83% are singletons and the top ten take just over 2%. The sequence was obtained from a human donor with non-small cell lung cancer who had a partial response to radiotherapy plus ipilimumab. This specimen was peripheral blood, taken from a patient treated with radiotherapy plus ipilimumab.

CDR3: CASRKLADSYNEQFF. The CDR3 DNA reads as TGTGCCAGCAGGAAACTAGCGGACTCCTACAATGAGCAGTTCTTC. The chain links TRBV6-5 to TRBJ2-1, with TRBD2 matching over 8 bases. Germline CDR1 and CDR2: MNHEY and SVGAGI. The CDR3 has 15 residues. Trimming cost V 6 bases and J 0 bases; bases outside gene matches: 4.